These 19 T cell receptor beta chains were all obtained from the same sample, sequenced in a study of tissue T cells after allogeneic stem cell transplantation. Libraries were prepared by immunoSEQ multiplex PCR; TCRdb keeps only in-frame clonotypes and omits some of them. The sample has about 22,000 clones, 69% seen once. Sample: blood. The source is a female BALB/c mouse in good health. The mouse line has the MHC haplotype H2-d.

Comments on this clone: Genes and germline come from the mouse. The CDR3 extends 1 residue past the end of the read, so its final part is completed from the germline J gene. V is TRBV5 and J is TRBJ1-3; TRBD1 is a possible D gene (5 bases). The CDR3 is made up of 14 amino acids. Trimming took off 4 bases at V and 0 bases at J, with 7 bases between the two ends. Germline CDR1 is LGHNA and CDR2 is YNLKQL (reference sequence). The CDR3 loop reads CASSPDISGNTLYF. The sequenced CDR3 bases are TGTGCCAGCAGCCCGGACATTTCTGGAAATACGCTCTAT.

As concerns this clone: Germline and genes here are mouse. Coverage ceases 1 residue before the CDR3 finishes, and the germline J gene fills in the end. V gene TRBV31 combines with J gene TRBJ2-3; 10 positions match TRBD2. The CDR3 has 15 residues. The V gene end was trimmed by 0 bases and the J gene end by 2 bases; junction bases not matched to a gene: 2. Germline V lookup: CDR1 GKSSPN, CDR2 SITVG. This CDR3 is CAWSLDWGVAETLYF. The CDR3 bases that were read are TGTGCCTGGAGTCTAGACTGGGGGGTTGCAGAAACGCTGTAT.

About this clone itself: Each gene name is a mouse one. With the read ending 1 residue before the CDR3 end, the germline J gene is used to fill in that end. The V and J genes are TRBV19 and TRBJ2-7; D is unresolved. The CDR3 is 14 residues long. V dropped 1 base and J dropped 0 bases, with 8 bases sitting between them. Germline loops: CDR1 FNHDT, CDR2 SITEND (reference sequence). The CDR3 is CASSIRRGSYEQYF. The covered CDR3 bases are TGTGCCAGCAGTATAAGGCGGGGCTCCTATGAACAGTAC.

Of note for this clone: The gene names given are mouse names. The sequence runs out 1 residue before the end of the CDR3; the remainder is reconstructed from the germline J gene. The chain employs TRBV20 and TRBJ1-4, with 8 bases fitting TRBD1. CDR1 is GFQATS, CDR2 STVNSAI, per germline. The CDR3 consists of 15 residues. The junction had 4 bases not matched to a gene; V was cut back by 0 bases and J by 4 bases. The CDR3 reads CGARDQQGGNERLFF. The CDR3 DNA, read in part, is TGTGGTGCTAGGGATCAACAGGGGGGCAACGAAAGATTATTT.

Regarding this clone: Mouse names are used for the genes. The read comes to an end 1 residue before the CDR3 does, leaving the germline J gene to fill in the end. The rearrangement uses TRBV13-2 and TRBJ2-5, with D possibly TRBD2 on 6 matching bases. CDR1 and CDR2 from the germline V gene are NNHNN and SYGAGS (reference sequence). The CDR3 spans 14 residues. V was shortened by 0 bases and J by 5 bases, with 10 bases between the two germline ends. The sequenced CDR3 bases are TGTGCCAGCGGTGATGGTGGGGGAGGAGACACCCAGTAC. It encodes CASGDGGGGDTQY. The entire CDR3 reads CASGDGGGGDTQYF.

Comment on this clone: Gene names are the mouse ones. The read stops 1 residue short of the end of the CDR3; the missing end is completed from the germline J gene. The V call is TRBV31, the J call TRBJ2-1; 10 bases line up with TRBD2. Germline CDR1 GKSSPN, CDR2 SITVG. The CDR3 extends over 14 amino acids. Germline trimming cut 4 bases from V and 5 bases from J; bases unmatched to any gene: 5. The CDR3: CAWTGDWGHAEQFF. CDR3 bases read: TGTGCCTGGACCGGGGACTGGGGACATGCTGAGCAGTTC.

This clone has a handful of counts. The gene symbols are mouse symbols. Read sequence stops 1 residue before the CDR3 end, and the germline J gene provides the missing end. The J gene is TRBJ1-3, the V gene TRBV13-3, with D possibly being TRBD1 (6 bases). V lost 3 bases and J 0 bases, leaving 7 bases between the germline ends. This CDR3 is 14 amino acids long. Germline V gives CDR1 NNHDY, CDR2 SYVADS. CDR3 region: CASSGTVSGNTLYF. CDR3 DNA (partial): TGTGCCAGCAGTGGGACAGTTTCTGGAAATACGCTCTAT.

Points on this clone: Gene names are mouse gene names. The missing CDR3 end, 1 residue past where the read stops, is filled in from the germline J gene. This sequence joins TRBV5 and TRBJ2-5; 9 bases align to TRBD1. The V gene's germline CDR1 is LGHNA and CDR2 YNLKQL (reference sequence). The CDR3 totals 15 residues. V was pared by 0 bases and J by 6 bases, with 4 bases of the junction left unmatched. The CDR3 is CASSQDWDRVDTQYF. The covered CDR3 bases are TGTGCCAGCAGCCAAGACTGGGACAGGGTGGACACCCAGTAC.

In regard to this clone: Gene names are the mouse ones. The sequenced part of the CDR3 DNA is TGTGCCAGCAGCCAAGAGGCAGGGGGCGCCAACGAAAGATTATTT. It translates to CASSQEAGGANERLF. The whole CDR3 sequence is CASSQEAGGANERLFF. J is TRBJ1-4 and V is TRBV5; 8 bases map to TRBD1. The read terminates 1 residue before the CDR3 end, so the remaining end is supplied by the germline J gene. Trimming removed 0 bases from V and 3 bases from J; junction bases left unmatched: 3. Per germline, CDR1 LGHNA and CDR2 YNLKQL (reference sequence). The CDR3 has 16 residues.

As for this clone: The gene names here belong to mouse. The CDR3: CASSQDGTGAETLYF. CDR3 DNA, as far as it was read: TGTGCCAGCAGCCAAGACGGGACAGGGGCAGAAACGCTGTAT. V and J are TRBV2 and TRBJ2-3, with 9 bases fitting TRBD1. The CDR3 is cut off 1 residue early in the read; its end comes from the germline J gene. The germline V gene has CDR1 LGHNA and CDR2 YSYQKL. J lost 3 bases, V lost 0 bases, and 1 base had no gene match. The CDR3 sequence is 15 residues long.

A note on this clone: Any gene name here is a mouse gene name. The read terminates 1 residue ahead of where the CDR3 ends, so the germline J gene completes it. The V and J genes are TRBV31 and TRBJ2-3; 7 nucleotides align to TRBD2. Germline lookup yields CDR1 GKSSPN and CDR2 SITVG. The V segment lost 0 bases and the J segment 1 base; nucleotides outside the gene matches: 4. The CDR3 is 15 amino acids. The sequenced CDR3 bases are TGTGCCTGGAGTCTAGTGGGGGGTGGTGCAGAAACGCTGTAT. Translating gives CAWSLVGGGAETLY. The full CDR3 reads CAWSLVGGGAETLYF.

About this clone: Genes and germline are mouse. The read falls 1 residue short of the CDR3 end, and the missing part is taken from the germline J gene. This chain joins TRBV1 and TRBJ1-5; D unclear. The CDR3 totals 13 residues. V lost 1 base to trimming and J lost 4 bases, with 5 bases between them. Looked up from germline, CDR1 is NSQYPW and CDR2 is LRSPGD (reference sequence). CDR3 DNA (partial): TGCACCTGCAGTGCAGGGGAAAACCAGGCTCCGCTT. Translated, it gives CTCSAGENQAPL. The full CDR3 protein reads CTCSAGENQAPLF.

Note on this clone: The genes are named according to mouse. The CDR3 end is not reached by the read, which stops 1 residue before it; the germline J gene fills it in. The same CDR3 can be traced to other DNA sequences in this sample. The V call is TRBV5, the J call TRBJ2-5, with 8 bases identical to TRBD2. CDR3 length: 15 residues. The trim removed 0 bases at V and 3 bases at J, leaving 2 bases unmatched. Germline loops: CDR1 LGHNA, CDR2 YNLKQL (reference sequence). The CDR3 reads CASSQDGTGQDTQYF. Partial CDR3 DNA: TGTGCCAGCAGCCAAGACGGGACTGGACAAGACACCCAGTAC.

Note on this clone: The genes are named according to mouse. This chain's CDR3 is CAWSRGAATEVFF. The sequenced CDR3 bases are TGTGCCTGGAGTCGGGGGGCGGCCACAGAAGTCTTC. The chain has TRBV31 and TRBJ1-1; D is perhaps TRBD1 (6 bases). Read data end 1 residue before the CDR3 end; the end is taken from the germline J gene. Per germline, CDR1 GKSSPN and CDR2 SITVG. V lost 1 base and J 4 bases, leaving 10 bases between the germline ends. The CDR3 contains 13 residues.

As to this clone: The gene symbols are mouse symbols. From the germline J gene comes the end of the CDR3, since the read stops 1 residue before it. The rearrangement links TRBV5 to TRBJ1-1, with 10 bases lining up with TRBD1. Germline trimming cut 4 bases from V and 3 bases from J; bases unmatched to any gene: 2. This CDR3 is built from 14 residues. Germline loops: CDR1 LGHNA, CDR2 YNLKQL (reference sequence). CDR3 residues: CASSRDRGDTEVFF. The sequenced CDR3 bases are TGTGCCAGCAGCCGGGACAGGGGAGACACAGAAGTCTTC.

Comments on this clone: The listed genes are named as in mouse. The DNA ends 1 residue before the CDR3 does, and the rest of the CDR3 is filled in from the germline J gene. The chain couples TRBV13-2 to TRBJ1-4; possibly TRBD1 for D (5 bases). The germline V gene has CDR1 NNHNN and CDR2 SYGAGS (reference sequence). The V gene lost 0 bases and the J gene lost 5 bases, with 11 bases spanning the gap. The length of the CDR3 is 15 residues. The CDR3 sequence is CASGDAWRGNERLFF. Incomplete CDR3 DNA: TGTGCCAGCGGTGATGCATGGCGGGGGAACGAAAGATTATTT.

Turning to this clone: Each gene name is a mouse one. The read is 1 residue too short to cover the CDR3 end, so that end is filled in from the germline J gene. V usage is TRBV17 and J usage is TRBJ2-3; 7 bases fit TRBD1. V lost 7 bases and J lost 0; bases outside the gene matches: 4. This CDR3 has 14 residues. CDR1 and CDR2 (germline): MNHDT, YYDKIL. CDR3 DNA (partial): TGTGCTAGCACCCGGGACAGTAGTGCAGAAACGCTGTAT. Translating it yields CASTRDSSAETLY. The full CDR3 reads CASTRDSSAETLYF.

As for this clone: Gene names denote mouse genes. The read gets to within 1 residue of the CDR3 end, and the germline J gene fills in the rest. This chain uses TRBV13-2 with TRBJ1-3; 11 bases match TRBD1. Germline CDR1 NNHNN, CDR2 SYGAGS (reference sequence). This CDR3 contains 15 residues. The V and J ends lost 4 bases and 2 bases, in that order; junction bases with no gene match: 2. The DNA read from the CDR3 is TGTGCCAGCGGTCCGGGACAGGGGGCTGGAAATACGCTCTAT. Residues: CASGPGQGAGNTLY. The whole CDR3 protein reads CASGPGQGAGNTLYF.

A note on this clone: Mouse gene names and germline throughout. The CDR3 sequence is CAWSLDTSGNTLYF. Incomplete CDR3 DNA: TGTGCCTGGAGTCTAGACACTTCTGGAAATACGCTCTAT. The V and J genes are TRBV31 and TRBJ1-3; D gene uncertain. Read coverage stops 1 residue before the CDR3 terminus; the germline J gene supplies the remainder. Trimming removed 0 bases from V and 0 bases from J, with 6 bases in between. The CDR3 contains 14 residues. Germline assignment: CDR1 GKSSPN and CDR2 SITVG.